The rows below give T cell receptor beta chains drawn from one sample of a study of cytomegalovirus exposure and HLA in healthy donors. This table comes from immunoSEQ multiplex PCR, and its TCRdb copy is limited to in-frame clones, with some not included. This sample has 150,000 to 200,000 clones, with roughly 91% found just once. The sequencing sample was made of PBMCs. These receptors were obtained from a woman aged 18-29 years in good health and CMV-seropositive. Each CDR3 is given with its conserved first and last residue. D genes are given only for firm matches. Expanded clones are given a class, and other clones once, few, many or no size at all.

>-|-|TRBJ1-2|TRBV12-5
CASGSPPYGYTF
TGTGCTAGTGGTTCCCCTCCCTACGGCTACACCTTC
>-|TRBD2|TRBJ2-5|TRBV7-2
CASSLVAGGPSIGQETQYF
TGTGCCAGCAGCTTAGTTGCGGGAGGGCCCTCTATCGGGCAAGAGACCCAGTACTTC
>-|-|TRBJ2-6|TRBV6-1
CASSERESGANVLTF
TGTGCCAGCAGTGAAAGAGAATCTGGGGCCAACGTCCTGACTTTC
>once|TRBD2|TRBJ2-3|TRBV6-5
CASSLAGEKDTQYF
TGTGCCAGCAGTTTAGCGGGAGAGAAAGATACGCAGTATTTT
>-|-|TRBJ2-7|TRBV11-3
CASSLGWSGDPYEQYF
TGTGCCAGCAGCTTAGGATGGTCAGGCGATCCCTACGAGCAGTACTTC
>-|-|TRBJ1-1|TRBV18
CASSPGQNTEAFF
TGTGCCAGCTCACCGGGGCAGAACACTGAAGCTTTCTTT
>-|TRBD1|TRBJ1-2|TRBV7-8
CASIPLGDSYGYTF
TGTGCCAGCATCCCGCTCGGGGACAGCTATGGCTACACCTTC
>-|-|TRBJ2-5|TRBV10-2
CASSYGKETQYF
TGCGCCAGCAGTTACGGGAAAGAGACCCAGTACTTC
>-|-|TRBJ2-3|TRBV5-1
CASSETRATDTQYF
TGCGCCAGCAGTGAGACTAGAGCCACAGATACGCAGTATTTT
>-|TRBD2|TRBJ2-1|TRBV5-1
CASSLVLVGGKGNEQFF
TGCGCCAGCAGCTTGGTCCTTGTGGGAGGGAAGGGCAATGAGCAGTTCTTC
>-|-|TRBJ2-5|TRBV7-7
CASSWAGQETQYF
TGTGCTAGCAGCTGGGCTGGCCAAGAGACCCAGTACTTC
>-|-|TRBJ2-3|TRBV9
CASSVGSSGATDTQYF
TGTGCCAGCAGCGTAGGCAGTAGCGGTGCGACAGATACGCAGTATTTT
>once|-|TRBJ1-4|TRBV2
CASRRTYGGSGSYEKLFF
TGTGCCAGCAGGAGGACCTACGGGGGGTCGGGCAGTTATGAAAAACTGTTTTTT
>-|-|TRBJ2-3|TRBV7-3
CASSQDSTDTQYF
TGTGCCAGCAGCCAGGATTCCACAGATACGCAGTATTTT
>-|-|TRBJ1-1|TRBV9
CASSVDPGAGTEAFF
TGTGCCAGCAGCGTAGACCCAGGGGCAGGGACTGAAGCTTTCTTT
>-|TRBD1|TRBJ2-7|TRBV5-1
CASSRGQGIYEQYF
TGCGCCAGCAGCCGCGGACAGGGGATCTACGAGCAGTACTTC
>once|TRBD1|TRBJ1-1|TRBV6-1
CASIRGQGYTEAFF
TGTGCCAGCATCAGGGGGCAAGGGTACACTGAAGCTTTCTTT